Sequencing of this T cell receptor beta chain was carried out in a study of patients and donors after allogeneic stem cell transplantation. MiXCR was run by TCRdb on the RT-PCR reads, yielding one entry per CDR3 protein. The sample shows approximately 90,000 distinct CDR3 sequences, 5% of them seen only once. This clonotype was counted a few times. The CDR3 is 14 residues long. Trimming removed 6 bases from V and 1 base from J, with 13 bases in between. The receptor comes from a human donor who was either an allogeneic HSCT recipient or a stem cell or donor lymphocyte infusion donor (not recorded which). It is not recorded whose cells these are; they may come from a transplant donor. This chain uses TRBV12-3 or TRBV12-4 with TRBJ2-7, with unresolved D. Sequenced sample: blood, either unsorted or a sorted T cell fraction (not recorded which). The CDR3 DNA is TGTGCCAGCAGCTTATCTCCCCGGTCCTACGAGCAGTACTTC. This encodes CASSLSPRSYEQYF.